The 18 T cell receptor beta chains below come from one sample, sequenced in a study of PD-1 blockade in classical Hodgkin lymphoma. Clones were read by immunoSEQ multiplex PCR, and TCRdb kept only the in-frame ones, dropping some. The sample shows 20,000 to 25,000 clones, less than 95% of them seen only once. Described time point: newly diagnosed, previously untreated cHL patient sample. The sample comprised peripheral blood mononuclear cells (PBMCs). The receptors stem from a human donor with classical Hodgkin lymphoma.

The rearrangement uses TRBV25-1 and TRBJ2-7; the match to TRBD1 covers 7 bases. The CDR3 totals 15 residues. V shed 6 bases and J 3 bases; nucleotides not matched to a gene: 11. Germline CDR1 is MGHDK and CDR2 is SYGVNS. The CDR3 region has the DNA TGTGCCAGCAGGGAACCGGGACAGCGTGGCTACGAGCAGTACTTC. Protein product: CASREPGQRGYEQYF.

The V call is TRBV28, the J call TRBJ1-1; D is unclear. Deletions cut 6 bases from V and 13 bases from J, with 21 bases between. CDR1 MDHEN and CDR2 SYDVKM come from the germline V gene. This CDR3 region has 13 residues. This chain's CDR3 is CASRRRPLFPGFF. Here the CDR3 DNA reads TGTGCCAGCAGACGACGTCCTCTATTCCCAGGTTTCTTT. Based on the CDR3 plus reference TRBV28 and TRBJ1-1, the full variable domain is DVKVTQSSRYLVKRTGEKVFLECVQDMDHENMFWYRQDPGLGLRLIYFSYDVKMKEKGDIPEGYSVSREKKERFSLILESASTNQTSMYLCASRRRPLFPGFFGQGTRLTVV.

This chain joins TRBV2 and TRBJ1-2; D remains ambiguous. The CDR3 runs to 12 residues. The V and J ends lost 7 bases and 6 bases respectively, with 12 bases between them. The germline gives CDR1 SNHLY, CDR2 FYNNEI. The CDR3 region is CASIRAVDGYTF. CDR3 bases: TGTGCCAGCATCCGGGCAGTAGATGGCTACACCTTC. Complete variable domain (other parts from reference TRBV2 and TRBJ1-2): EPEVTQTPSHQVTQMGQEVILRCVPISNHLYFYWYRQILGQKVEFLVSFYNNEISEKSEIFDDQFSVERPDGSNFTLKIRSTKLEDSAMYFCASIRAVDGYTFGSGTRLTVV.

This clone has only one observation. The chain carries TRBV6-4 and TRBJ2-7; 10 bases are shared with TRBD2. CDR1 is MRHNA, CDR2 SNTAGT, per germline. Trimming cost V 3 bases and J 5 bases; bases outside gene matches: 19. This CDR3 contains 19 residues. CDR3 sequence (DNA): TGTGCCAGCAGTGATAGGGCTAGCGGGGGTTCCCCTACACTGGACGAGCAGTACTTC. Its protein product is CASSDRASGGSPTLDEQYF.

This chain uses TRBV10-3 with TRBJ2-5, with TRBD2 matching 8 bases. The CDR3 extends over 17 amino acids. The germline V gene encodes CDR1 ENHRY and CDR2 SYGVKD. The V and J ends lost 5 bases and 1 base, in that order; junction bases with no gene match: 12. The CDR3 sequence is CAISTPLGGGLQETQYF. CDR3 nucleotide sequence: TGTGCCATCAGTACACCCCTGGGCGGGGGGCTCCAAGAGACCCAGTACTTC.

The genes are TRBV10-1 and TRBJ2-3; 7 bases agree with TRBD2. V trimming: 11 bases; J trimming: 4 bases; junction bases outside the gene matches: 18. CDR3 size: 16 residues. Looked up from germline, CDR1 is WNHNN and CDR2 is SYGVQD (reference sequence). The CDR3 protein is CAPYLVGGGMPDTQYF. CDR3 DNA sequence: TGCGCCCCCTACCTGGTGGGGGGGGGAATGCCAGATACGCAGTATTTT.

The rearrangement links TRBV5-5 to TRBJ2-3, with a tentative D call TRBD2 (5 bases). CDR3 size: 14 residues. The ends were cut back, 7 bases at V and 2 bases at J, with 14 bases in the middle. Germline lookup yields CDR1 SGHKS and CDR2 YYEKEE (reference sequence). CDR3 sequence: CASVGLLYTDTQYF. Written as DNA, the CDR3 is TGTGCCAGCGTAGGACTTCTGTACACAGATACGCAGTATTTT. Based on the CDR3 plus reference TRBV5-5 and TRBJ2-3, the full variable domain is DAGVTQSPTHLIKTRGQQVTLRCSPISGHKSVSWYQQVLGQGPQFIFQYYEKEERGRGNFPDRFSARQFPNYSSELNVNALLLGDSALYLCASVGLLYTDTQYFGPGTRLTVL.

This CDR3 reads CASSSQLNLGTSYGYTF. In DNA form, the CDR3 reads TGTGCCAGCAGCTCCCAATTAAATCTCGGGACGTCCTATGGCTACACCTTC. The V call is TRBV9, the J call TRBJ1-2; possible D gene TRBD1, 5 bases. Germline V gene data show CDR1 as SGDLS and CDR2 as YYNGEE. The CDR3 runs 17 residues. The V end lost 4 bases, the J end lost 4 bases, and 23 bases lay between the germline ends.

The chain combines TRBV30 with TRBJ1-1, with TRBD1 identical over 8 bases. The CDR3 length is 14 residues. J was trimmed by 7 bases and V by 2 bases; bases with no gene match: 9. Germline CDR1 GTSNPN, CDR2 SVGIG (reference sequence). The DNA for the CDR3 is TGTGCCTGGAGTCCCTTTTACAGGGGGGATGAAGCTTTCTTT. Protein sequence: CAWSPFYRGDEAFF.

V usage is TRBV21-1 and J usage is TRBJ1-6. TRBV21-1 is a known pseudogene. This CDR3 spans 20 amino acids. The chain's CDR3 is CASSIRERTETLAYNSPLHF. CDR3 in DNA: TGTGCCAGCAGCATACGTGAGCGTACAGAAACCCTGGCCTATAATTCACCCCTCCACTTT.

This chain uses TRBV6-1 with TRBJ1-5; D unclear. This CDR3 comprises 13 residues. V was shortened by 6 bases and J by 5 bases, with 11 bases between the two germline ends. Germline values: CDR1 MNHNS, CDR2 SASEGT. DNA for the CDR3: TGTGCCAGCAGCCCGGAATACGATCAGCCCCAGCATTTT. Its translation: CASSPEYDQPQHF.

This chain uses TRBV19 with TRBJ2-2, with no clear D. Trimming took off 6 bases at V and 1 base at J, with 18 bases between the two ends. The CDR3 has 17 residues. Germline V gene sequence: CDR1 LNHDA, CDR2 SQIVND (reference sequence). The CDR3 region is CASSQYRANENTGELFF. The CDR3 coding sequence is TGTGCCAGTAGCCAATATAGGGCAAATGAGAACACCGGGGAGCTGTTTTTT.

This rearrangement joins TRBV5-1 to TRBJ1-2, with unresolved D. Looked up from germline, CDR1 is SGHRS and CDR2 is YFSETQ. The CDR3 runs 15 residues. Trimming left V 0 bases short and J 4 bases short, with 13 bases between. The CDR3 DNA reads as TGCGCCAGCAGCTTGGGATACGGGTTTAGCTATGGCTACACCTTC. This codes for CASSLGYGFSYGYTF.

The CDR3, as DNA: TGCGCCAGCAGGTCTTTTAACAGGGGAAGGAACACTGAAGCTTTCTTT. This translates into CASRSFNRGRNTEAFF. The V call is TRBV10-2, the J call TRBJ1-1; TRBD1 matches 7 bases. V shed 6 bases and J 1 base; nucleotides not matched to a gene: 11. This CDR3 region has 16 residues. Per the germline V gene, CDR1 is WSHSY and CDR2 is SAAADI.

This sequence joins TRBV29-1 and TRBJ2-7; 7 bases agree with TRBD1. Looked up from germline, CDR1 is SQVTM and CDR2 is ANQGSEA. The V segment lost 7 bases and the J segment 0 bases; nucleotides outside the gene matches: 6. This CDR3 is 13 amino acids long. In nucleotides, the CDR3 is TGCAGCGCCACGGGACAGACCTCCTACGAGCAGTACTTC. Translation: CSATGQTSYEQYF.

The gene calls are TRBV11-2 and TRBJ2-7, with TRBD2 matching over 9 bases. Germline loops: CDR1 SGHAT, CDR2 FQNNGV. The length of the CDR3 is 14 residues. V shed 6 bases, J shed 4 bases, and the junction held 7 bases outside the gene matches. CDR3 sequence reads: CASRTRAGGYEQYF. CDR3 in DNA: TGTGCCAGCAGAACGAGGGCGGGGGGGTACGAGCAGTACTTC. Complete variable domain (other parts from reference TRBV11-2 and TRBJ2-7): EAGVAQSPRYKIIEKRQSVAFWCNPISGHATLYWYQQILGQGPKLLIQFQNNGVVDDSQLPKDRFSAERLKGVDSTLKIQPAKLEDSAVYLCASRTRAGGYEQYFGPGTRLTVT.

V and J are TRBV18 and TRBJ1-4, with TRBD1 matching over 9 bases. The CDR3 consists of 15 residues. With 3 bases clipped from V and 5 bases from J, the junction kept 4 bases outside the gene matches. Germline V gene data show CDR1 as KGHSH and CDR2 as LQKENI. The CDR3 bases are TGTGCCAGCTCACCCGGGACAGGGCAGAATGAAAAACTGTTTTTT. This translates into CASSPGTGQNEKLFF.

V and J are TRBV7-9 and TRBJ2-4; 7 bases agree with TRBD1. Germline values: CDR1 SEHNR, CDR2 FQNEAQ (reference sequence). This CDR3 has 16 residues. V was clipped by 5 bases and J by 1 base; unmatched bases: 8. The CDR3 spells CASSPRTGGAKNIQYF. CDR3 coding DNA: TGTGCCAGCAGCCCCCGGACAGGCGGCGCCAAAAACATTCAGTACTTC.